This is a list of T cell receptor beta chains from one sample in a study of vaccination effects on CD4 cells after COVID-19. The protocol was immunoSEQ multiplex PCR, while the TCRdb copy is restricted to in-frame clones and leaves out a portion. The sample consists of nearly 50,000 clones, 65% to 75% of them appearing once. No antigen has been assigned to these receptors. This specimen consisted of CD4+ T cells from PBMCs cultured without peptide, obtained after COVID-19 vaccination. These TCRs come from a human donor who had a prior SARS-CoV-2 infection. CDR3s include the opening cysteine and the closing phenylalanine or tryptophan. The D gene is left open where the match is weak. Some rows mark clone size as missing; the rest say once, few, many or name a class of expanded clone.

>TRBV7-2|NA|TRBJ2-5|NA
CASSLAPGLGGNGKHSQETQYF
TGTGCCAGCAGCTTAGCGCCCGGACTAGGGGGGAATGGAAAACACTCACAAGAGACCCAGTACTTC
>TRBV5-1|TRBD2|TRBJ2-3|few
CASSLAVSGGADTQYF
TGCGCCAGCAGCTTGGCTGTTAGCGGGGGGGCAGATACGCAGTATTTT
>TRBV5-1|NA|TRBJ2-7|NA
CASSIRGSGYEQYF
TGCGCCAGCAGCATCAGAGGGAGCGGGTACGAGCAGTACTTC
>TRBV5-1|NA|TRBJ1-3|NA
CASSLVGAGNTIYF
TGCGCCAGCAGCTTGGTGGGGGCTGGAAACACCATATATTTT
>TRBV5-1|NA|TRBJ2-5|NA
CASSLEEETQYF
TGCGCCAGCAGCCTCGAAGAAGAGACCCAGTACTTC
>TRBV29-1|NA|TRBJ2-1|few
CSVATRLVAGSYNEQFF
TGCAGCGTCGCGACCCGACTTGTGGCGGGGTCCTACAATGAGCAGTTCTTC
>TRBV7-3|TRBD2|TRBJ2-5|NA
CASSLGLAVGETQYF
TGTGCCAGCAGCTTAGGACTAGCGGTAGGAGAGACCCAGTACTTC
>TRBV6-5|TRBD1|TRBJ2-1|NA
CASRTSGQFNEQFF
TGTGCCAGCAGAACTTCGGGACAGTTCAACGAGCAGTTCTTC
>TRBV19|NA|TRBJ1-6|NA
CASTTSANSPLHF
TGTGCCAGTACCACAAGCGCGAATTCACCCCTCCACTTT
>TRBV9|NA|TRBJ2-7|NA
CASSQVYEQYF
TGTGCCAGCAGCCAGGTCTACGAGCAGTACTTC
>TRBV7-9|NA|TRBJ2-2|many
CASSRVGGGLPGELFF
TGTGCCAGCAGCCGCGTTGGAGGGGGTTTGCCCGGGGAGCTGTTTTTT
>TRBV7-9|TRBD1|TRBJ2-7|NA
CASSLGTRTTGGSYEQYF
TGTGCCAGCAGCTTAGGTACGCGGACAACAGGGGGCTCCTACGAGCAGTACTTC
>TRBV11-2|TRBD2|TRBJ2-1|NA
CASSLSPGGIAGVGNEQFF
TGTGCCAGCAGCTTATCCCCTGGAGGAATAGCGGGAGTGGGCAATGAGCAGTTCTTC
>TRBV19|TRBD1|TRBJ2-7|NA
CASRPPGQSYEQYF
TGTGCCAGTCGACCCCCGGGACAGTCTTACGAGCAGTACTTC
>TRBV5-8|NA|TRBJ1-2|few
CASSLSSGPYYGYTF
TGTGCCAGCAGCTTGTCCTCGGGTCCTTACTATGGCTACACCTTC
>TRBV5-1|TRBD1|TRBJ2-1|NA
CASSLHLGQGASNEQFF
TGCGCCAGCAGCTTGCACCTGGGACAGGGGGCGAGCAATGAGCAGTTCTTC
>TRBV5-4|TRBD1|TRBJ1-2|NA
CASSPSLLGTGSFYGYTF
TGTGCCAGCAGCCCCTCCCTTTTGGGGACAGGGTCGTTCTATGGCTACACCTTC
>TRBV18|TRBD1|TRBJ2-7|NA
CASSPTGGYEQYF
TGTGCCAGCTCACCAACAGGGGGCTACGAGCAGTACTTC
>TRBV6-5|NA|TRBJ2-1|few
CASSYSQAANEQFF
TGTGCCAGCAGTTACTCCCAGGCAGCCAATGAGCAGTTCTTC
>TRBV6-5|NA|TRBJ1-6|NA
CASSQGYSPLHF
TGTGCCAGTTCCCAGGGATATTCACCCCTCCACTTT
>TRBV19|TRBD1|TRBJ1-5|NA
CASTLHQGDQPQHF
TGTGCCAGTACGCTTCACCAGGGGGATCAGCCCCAGCATTTT
>TRBV7-3|NA|TRBJ2-3|NA
CASSLISTDTQYF
TGTGCCAGCAGCTTGATCAGCACAGATACGCAGTATTTT